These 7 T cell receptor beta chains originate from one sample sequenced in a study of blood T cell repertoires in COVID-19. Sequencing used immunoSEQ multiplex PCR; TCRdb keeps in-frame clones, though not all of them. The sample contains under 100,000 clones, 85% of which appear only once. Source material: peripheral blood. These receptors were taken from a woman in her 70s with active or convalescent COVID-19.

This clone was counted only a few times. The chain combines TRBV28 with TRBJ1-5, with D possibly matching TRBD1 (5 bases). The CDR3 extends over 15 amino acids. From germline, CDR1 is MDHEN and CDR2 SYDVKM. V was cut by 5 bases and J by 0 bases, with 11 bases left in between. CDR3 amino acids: CASSRTSSSNQPQHF. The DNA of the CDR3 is TGTGCCAGCAGTAGGACATCTTCTAGCAATCAGCCCCAGCATTTT.

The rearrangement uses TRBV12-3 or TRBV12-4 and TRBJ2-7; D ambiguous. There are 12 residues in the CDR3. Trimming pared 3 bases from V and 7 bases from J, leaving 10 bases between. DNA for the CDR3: TGTGCCAGCAGTTTTAGTCCACGGGAGCAGTACTTC. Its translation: CASSFSPREQYF.

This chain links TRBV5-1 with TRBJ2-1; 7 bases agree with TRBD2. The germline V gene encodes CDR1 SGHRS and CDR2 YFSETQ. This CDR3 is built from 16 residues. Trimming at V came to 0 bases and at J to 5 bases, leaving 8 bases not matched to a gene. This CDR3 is CASSLALASGNNEQFF. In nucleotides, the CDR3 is TGCGCCAGCAGCTTGGCCCTGGCTAGCGGCAACAATGAGCAGTTCTTC.

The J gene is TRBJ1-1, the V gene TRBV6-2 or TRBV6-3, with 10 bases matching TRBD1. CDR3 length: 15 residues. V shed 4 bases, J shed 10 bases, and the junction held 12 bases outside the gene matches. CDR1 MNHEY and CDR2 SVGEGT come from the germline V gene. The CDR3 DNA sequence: TGTGCCAGCAGTTTCTCCGGCTTAGGGGACAGGGGAGCTTTCTTT. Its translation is CASSFSGLGDRGAFF.

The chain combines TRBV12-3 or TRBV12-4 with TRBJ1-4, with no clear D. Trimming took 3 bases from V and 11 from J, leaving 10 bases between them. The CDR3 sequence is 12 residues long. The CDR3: CASSLEQLKLFF. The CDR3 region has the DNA TGTGCCAGCAGTTTGGAACAGCTGAAACTGTTTTTT.

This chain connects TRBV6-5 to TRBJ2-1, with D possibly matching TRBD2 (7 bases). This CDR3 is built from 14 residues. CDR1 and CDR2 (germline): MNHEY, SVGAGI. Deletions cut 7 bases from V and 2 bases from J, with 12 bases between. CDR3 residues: CASTLGGAYNEQFF. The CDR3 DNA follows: TGTGCCAGCACCCTAGGGGGGGCCTACAATGAGCAGTTCTTC.

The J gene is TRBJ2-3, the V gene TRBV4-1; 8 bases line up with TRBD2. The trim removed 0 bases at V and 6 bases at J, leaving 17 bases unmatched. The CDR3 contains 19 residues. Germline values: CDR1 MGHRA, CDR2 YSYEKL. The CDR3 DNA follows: TGCGCCAGCAGCCAAGATCGAACTAGCGGAGCCTCGTGGGGGGATACGCAGTATTTT. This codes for CASSQDRTSGASWGDTQYF.